This TCR beta chain stems from a study of blood T cells in healthy people across ages. A second 7 to 11 cycle PCR used barcoded and J-beta primers. MiXCR, run by TCRdb on the 5' RACE reads, gives a single entry per CDR3 protein. The sample holds about a million distinct CDR3 sequences, roughly half seen once. The ends were cut back, 4 bases at V and 4 bases at J, with 14 bases in the middle. Germline V gene sequence: CDR1 ENHRY, CDR2 SYGVKD. The CDR3 runs to 14 residues. The receptor comes from a woman aged 55 to 70 in good health. The gene calls are TRBV10-3 and TRBJ2-7; D is unresolved. The sample taken for sequencing was blood. CDR3 residues: CAISASTVAYEQYF. The CDR3 bases are TGTGCCATCAGTGCGTCTACAGTTGCATACGAGCAGTACTTC.